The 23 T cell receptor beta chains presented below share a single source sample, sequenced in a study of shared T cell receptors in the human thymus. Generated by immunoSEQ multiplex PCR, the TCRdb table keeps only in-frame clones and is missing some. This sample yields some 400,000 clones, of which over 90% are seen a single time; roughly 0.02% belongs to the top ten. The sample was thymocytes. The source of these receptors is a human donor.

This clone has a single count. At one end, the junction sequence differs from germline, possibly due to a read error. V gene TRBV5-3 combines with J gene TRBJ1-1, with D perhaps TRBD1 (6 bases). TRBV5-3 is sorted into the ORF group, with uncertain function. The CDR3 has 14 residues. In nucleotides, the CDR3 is TGTGCCAGCAGCTCACCTACAGGGTCTACTGAAGCTTTCTTT. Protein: CASSSPTGSTEAFF.

The DNA of the CDR3 is TGTGCCAGTAGCCCGACTAGGACACACGCAGATACGCAGTATTTT. It codes for CASSPTRTHADTQYF. The chain links TRBV19 to TRBJ2-3; weak D call: TRBD2 (6 bases). The CDR3 spans 15 residues. V lost 6 bases to trimming and J lost 4 bases, with 17 bases between them. The germline V gene encodes CDR1 LNHDA and CDR2 SQIVND (reference sequence). Full variable domain (missing parts from reference TRBV19 and TRBJ2-3): DGGITQSPKYLFRKEGQNVTLSCEQNLNHDAMYWYRQDPGQGLRLIYYSQIVNDFQKGDIAEGYSVSREKKESFPLTVTSAQKNPTAFYLCASSPTRTHADTQYFGPGTRLTVL.

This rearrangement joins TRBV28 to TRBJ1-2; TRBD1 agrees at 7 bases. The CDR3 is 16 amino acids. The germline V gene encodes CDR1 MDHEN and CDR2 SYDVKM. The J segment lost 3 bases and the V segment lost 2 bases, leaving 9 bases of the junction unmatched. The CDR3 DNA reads TGTGCCAGCAGTTTAGAACGAGGGGGCAGGGACTATGGCTACACCTTC. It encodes CASSLERGGRDYGYTF.

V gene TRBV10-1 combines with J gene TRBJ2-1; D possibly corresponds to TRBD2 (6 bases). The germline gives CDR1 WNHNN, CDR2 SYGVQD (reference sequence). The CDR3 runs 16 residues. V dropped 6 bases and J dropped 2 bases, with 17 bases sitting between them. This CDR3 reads CASRLPRERTYNEQFF. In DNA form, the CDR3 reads TGCGCCAGCAGACTACCACGGGAGAGGACCTACAATGAGCAGTTCTTC.

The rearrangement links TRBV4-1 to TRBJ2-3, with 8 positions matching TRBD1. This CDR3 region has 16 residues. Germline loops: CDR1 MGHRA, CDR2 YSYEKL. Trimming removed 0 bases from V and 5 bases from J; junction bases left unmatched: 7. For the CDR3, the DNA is TGCGCCAGCAGCCAAGATGTGGCAGGGGGCGAAGATACGCAGTATTTT. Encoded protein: CASSQDVAGGEDTQYF.

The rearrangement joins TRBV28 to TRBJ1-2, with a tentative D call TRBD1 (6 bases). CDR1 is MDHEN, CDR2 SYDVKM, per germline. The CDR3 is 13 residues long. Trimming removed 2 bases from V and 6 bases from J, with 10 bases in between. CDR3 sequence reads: CASSLGGRNGYTF. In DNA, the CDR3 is TGTGCCAGCAGTTTAGGGGGGCGCAATGGCTACACCTTC.

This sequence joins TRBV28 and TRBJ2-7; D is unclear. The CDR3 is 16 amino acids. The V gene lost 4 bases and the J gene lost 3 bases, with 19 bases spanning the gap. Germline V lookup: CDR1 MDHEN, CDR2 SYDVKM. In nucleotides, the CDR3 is TGTGCCAGCAGTTACCCCCGAAGGACCACCTTCTACGAGCAGTACTTC. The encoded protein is CASSYPRRTTFYEQYF.

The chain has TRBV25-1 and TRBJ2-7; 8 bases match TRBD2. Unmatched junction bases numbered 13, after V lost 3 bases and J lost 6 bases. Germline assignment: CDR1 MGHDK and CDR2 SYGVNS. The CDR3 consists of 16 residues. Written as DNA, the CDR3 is TGTGCCAGCAGTGATAACTGGACTAGCCCAGAACCCGAGCAGTACTTC. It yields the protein CASSDNWTSPEPEQYF.

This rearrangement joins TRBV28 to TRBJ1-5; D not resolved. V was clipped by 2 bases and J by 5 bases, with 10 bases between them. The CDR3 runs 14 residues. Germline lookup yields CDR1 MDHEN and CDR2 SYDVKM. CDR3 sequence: CASSLTHLDQPQHF. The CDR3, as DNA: TGTGCCAGCAGTTTAACCCATCTTGATCAGCCCCAGCATTTT.

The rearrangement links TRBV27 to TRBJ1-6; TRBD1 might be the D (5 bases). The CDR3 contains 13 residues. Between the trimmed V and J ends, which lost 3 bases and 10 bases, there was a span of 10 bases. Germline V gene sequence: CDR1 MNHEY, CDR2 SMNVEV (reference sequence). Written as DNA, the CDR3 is TGTGCCAGCAGTTTGGGGGGACGGTCACCCCTCCACTTT. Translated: CASSLGGRSPLHF.

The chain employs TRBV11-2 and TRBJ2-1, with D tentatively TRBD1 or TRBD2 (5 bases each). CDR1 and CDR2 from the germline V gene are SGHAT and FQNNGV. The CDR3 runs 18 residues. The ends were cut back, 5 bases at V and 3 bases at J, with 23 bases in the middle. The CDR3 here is CASSPRGGPKNNYNEQFF. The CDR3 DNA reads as TGTGCCAGCAGCCCTAGGGGCGGGCCCAAAAATAACTACAATGAGCAGTTCTTC. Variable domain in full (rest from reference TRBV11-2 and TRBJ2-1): EAGVAQSPRYKIIEKRQSVAFWCNPISGHATLYWYQQILGQGPKLLIQFQNNGVVDDSQLPKDRFSAERLKGVDSTLKIQPAKLEDSAVYLCASSPRGGPKNNYNEQFFGPGTRLTVL.

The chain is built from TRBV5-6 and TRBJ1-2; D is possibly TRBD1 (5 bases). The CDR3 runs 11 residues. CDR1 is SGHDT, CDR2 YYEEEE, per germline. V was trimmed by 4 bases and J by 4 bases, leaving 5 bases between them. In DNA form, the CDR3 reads TGTGCCAGCAGCGGGGGCTATGGCTACACCTTC. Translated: CASSGGYGYTF.

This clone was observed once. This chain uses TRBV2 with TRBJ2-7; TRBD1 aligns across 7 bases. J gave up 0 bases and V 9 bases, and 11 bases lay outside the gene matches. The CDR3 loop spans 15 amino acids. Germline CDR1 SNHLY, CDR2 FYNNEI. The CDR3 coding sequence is TGTGCCAGGTCAACTTCGGACAGGCCCTCCTACGAGCAGTACTTC. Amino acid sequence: CARSTSDRPSYEQYF.

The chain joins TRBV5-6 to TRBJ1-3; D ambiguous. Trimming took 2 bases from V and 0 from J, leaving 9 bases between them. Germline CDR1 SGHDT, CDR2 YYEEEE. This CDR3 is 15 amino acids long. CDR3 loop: CASSFQLSSGNTIYF. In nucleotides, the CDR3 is TGTGCCAGCAGCTTTCAGTTGAGCTCTGGAAACACCATATATTTT.

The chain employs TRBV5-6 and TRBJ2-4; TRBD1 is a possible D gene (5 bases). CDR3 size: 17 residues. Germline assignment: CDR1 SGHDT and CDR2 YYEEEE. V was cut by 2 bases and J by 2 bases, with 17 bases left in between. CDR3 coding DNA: TGTGCCAGCAGCTTTCAAGGGGCCAGGGATACCAAAAACATTCAGTACTTC. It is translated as CASSFQGARDTKNIQYF.

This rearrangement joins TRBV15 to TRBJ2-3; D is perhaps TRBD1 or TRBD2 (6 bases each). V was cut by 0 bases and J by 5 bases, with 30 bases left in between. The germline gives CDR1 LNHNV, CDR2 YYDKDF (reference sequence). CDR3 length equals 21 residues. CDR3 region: CATSRDRAGELWRAPIDTQYF. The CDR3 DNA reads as TGTGCCACCAGCAGAGATCGGGCAGGGGAGTTGTGGAGGGCCCCCATAGATACGCAGTATTTT.

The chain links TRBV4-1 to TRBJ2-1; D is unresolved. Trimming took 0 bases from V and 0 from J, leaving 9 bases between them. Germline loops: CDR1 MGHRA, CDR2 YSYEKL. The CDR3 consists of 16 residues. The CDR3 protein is CASSQEGRFSYNEQFF. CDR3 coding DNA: TGCGCCAGCAGCCAAGAAGGTCGCTTCTCCTACAATGAGCAGTTCTTC.

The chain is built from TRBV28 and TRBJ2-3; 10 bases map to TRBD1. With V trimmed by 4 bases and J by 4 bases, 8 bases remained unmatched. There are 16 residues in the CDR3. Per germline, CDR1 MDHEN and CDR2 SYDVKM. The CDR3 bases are TGTGCCAGCAGTTCACCCGGGACAGGGGCCGCAGATACGCAGTATTTT. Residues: CASSSPGTGAADTQYF.

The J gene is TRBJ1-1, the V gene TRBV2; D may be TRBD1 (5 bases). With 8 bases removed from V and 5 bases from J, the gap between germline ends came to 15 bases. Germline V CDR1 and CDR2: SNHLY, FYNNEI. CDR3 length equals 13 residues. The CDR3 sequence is CASQEGRRTEAFF. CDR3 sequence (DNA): TGTGCCAGCCAGGAGGGGCGCAGGACTGAAGCTTTCTTT.

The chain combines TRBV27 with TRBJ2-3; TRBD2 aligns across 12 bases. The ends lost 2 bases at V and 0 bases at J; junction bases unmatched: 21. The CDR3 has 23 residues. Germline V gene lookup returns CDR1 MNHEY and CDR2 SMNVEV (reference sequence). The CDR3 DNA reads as TGTGCCAGCAGTTTAAATCGCGGTGGGCTAGCGGGAGGGTGCTCGTTTAGCACAGATACGCAGTATTTT. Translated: CASSLNRGGLAGGCSFSTDTQYF.

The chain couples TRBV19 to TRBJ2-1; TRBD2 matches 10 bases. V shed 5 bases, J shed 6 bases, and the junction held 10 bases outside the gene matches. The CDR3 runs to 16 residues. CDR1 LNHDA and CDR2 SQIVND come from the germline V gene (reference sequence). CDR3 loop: CASSPEEREGSNEQFF. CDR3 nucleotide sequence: TGTGCCAGTAGTCCCGAGGAGCGGGAGGGTTCCAATGAGCAGTTCTTC.

CDR3 sequence (DNA): TGTGCCAGCAGCCTACGACAGGCGAGTGAAAAACTGTTTTTT. The encoded protein is CASSLRQASEKLFF. The V and J genes are TRBV11-2 and TRBJ1-4; D perhaps matches TRBD1 (6 bases). Germline assignment: CDR1 SGHAT and CDR2 FQNNGV. The CDR3 has 14 amino acids. V lost 5 bases and J lost 7, with 14 bases in between.

Written as DNA, the CDR3 is TGTGCCAGCAGCCAAGATGCACAGGCTGGCTACACCTTC. Protein sequence: CASSQDAQAGYTF. This sequence joins TRBV14 and TRBJ1-2; possibly TRBD1 for D (5 bases). The CDR3 covers 13 residues. Trimming took 0 bases from V and 7 from J, leaving 9 bases between them. Germline values: CDR1 SGHDN, CDR2 FVKESK.